A single T cell receptor (beta chain) is shown here with its context. The data were taken from a study of blood T cell repertoires in COVID-19. Trimming left V 1 base short and J 3 bases short, with 4 bases between. There are 12 residues in the CDR3. Assay: immunoSEQ multiplex PCR; the TCRdb copy retains only in-frame clones and omits some. This table holds 250,000 to 350,000 clones, around 85% found once. The origin of this receptor is a human donor with COVID-19, enrolled during active disease. The donor label of this sample is uncertain. Material for sequencing was peripheral blood. The gene calls are TRBV12-3 or TRBV12-4 and TRBJ2-7; D remains unclear. The CDR3 DNA reads TGTGCCAGCAGTTTAGTCCACTACGAGCAGTACTTC. Translating it yields CASSLVHYEQYF.